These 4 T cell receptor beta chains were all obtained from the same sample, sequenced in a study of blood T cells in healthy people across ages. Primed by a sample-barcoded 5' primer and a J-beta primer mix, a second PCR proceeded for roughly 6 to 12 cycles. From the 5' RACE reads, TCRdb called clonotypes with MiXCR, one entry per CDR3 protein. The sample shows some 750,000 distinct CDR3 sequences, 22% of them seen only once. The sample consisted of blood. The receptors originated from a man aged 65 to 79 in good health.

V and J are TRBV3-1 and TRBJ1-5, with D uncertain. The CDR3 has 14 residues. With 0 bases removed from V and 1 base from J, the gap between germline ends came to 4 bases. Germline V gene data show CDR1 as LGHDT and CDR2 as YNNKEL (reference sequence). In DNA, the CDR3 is TGTGCCAGCAGCCAAGATACGAGCAATCAGCCCCAGCATTTT. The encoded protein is CASSQDTSNQPQHF.

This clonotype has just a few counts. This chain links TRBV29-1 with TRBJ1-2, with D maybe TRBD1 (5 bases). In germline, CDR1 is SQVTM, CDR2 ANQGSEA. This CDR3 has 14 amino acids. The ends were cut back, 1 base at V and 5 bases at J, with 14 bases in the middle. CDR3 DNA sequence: TGCAGCGTTGAAGTCTCGGGGCCCGGGTATGGCTACACCTTC. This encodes CSVEVSGPGYGYTF.

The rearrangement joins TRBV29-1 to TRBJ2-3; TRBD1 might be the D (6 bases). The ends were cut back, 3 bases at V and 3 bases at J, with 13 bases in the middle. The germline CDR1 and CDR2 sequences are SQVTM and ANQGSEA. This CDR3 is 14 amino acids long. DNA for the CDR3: TGCAGCGTTGACGCAGGGGCGTCAACAGATACGCAGTATTTT. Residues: CSVDAGASTDTQYF.

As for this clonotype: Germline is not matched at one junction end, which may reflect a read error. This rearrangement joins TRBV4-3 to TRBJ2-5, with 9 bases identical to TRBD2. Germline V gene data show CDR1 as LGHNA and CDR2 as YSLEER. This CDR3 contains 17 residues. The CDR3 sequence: CASSQQLTSGLQETHYF. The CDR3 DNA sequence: TGCGCCAGCAGCCAACAACTGACTAGCGGCTTACAAGAGACCCACTACTTC.